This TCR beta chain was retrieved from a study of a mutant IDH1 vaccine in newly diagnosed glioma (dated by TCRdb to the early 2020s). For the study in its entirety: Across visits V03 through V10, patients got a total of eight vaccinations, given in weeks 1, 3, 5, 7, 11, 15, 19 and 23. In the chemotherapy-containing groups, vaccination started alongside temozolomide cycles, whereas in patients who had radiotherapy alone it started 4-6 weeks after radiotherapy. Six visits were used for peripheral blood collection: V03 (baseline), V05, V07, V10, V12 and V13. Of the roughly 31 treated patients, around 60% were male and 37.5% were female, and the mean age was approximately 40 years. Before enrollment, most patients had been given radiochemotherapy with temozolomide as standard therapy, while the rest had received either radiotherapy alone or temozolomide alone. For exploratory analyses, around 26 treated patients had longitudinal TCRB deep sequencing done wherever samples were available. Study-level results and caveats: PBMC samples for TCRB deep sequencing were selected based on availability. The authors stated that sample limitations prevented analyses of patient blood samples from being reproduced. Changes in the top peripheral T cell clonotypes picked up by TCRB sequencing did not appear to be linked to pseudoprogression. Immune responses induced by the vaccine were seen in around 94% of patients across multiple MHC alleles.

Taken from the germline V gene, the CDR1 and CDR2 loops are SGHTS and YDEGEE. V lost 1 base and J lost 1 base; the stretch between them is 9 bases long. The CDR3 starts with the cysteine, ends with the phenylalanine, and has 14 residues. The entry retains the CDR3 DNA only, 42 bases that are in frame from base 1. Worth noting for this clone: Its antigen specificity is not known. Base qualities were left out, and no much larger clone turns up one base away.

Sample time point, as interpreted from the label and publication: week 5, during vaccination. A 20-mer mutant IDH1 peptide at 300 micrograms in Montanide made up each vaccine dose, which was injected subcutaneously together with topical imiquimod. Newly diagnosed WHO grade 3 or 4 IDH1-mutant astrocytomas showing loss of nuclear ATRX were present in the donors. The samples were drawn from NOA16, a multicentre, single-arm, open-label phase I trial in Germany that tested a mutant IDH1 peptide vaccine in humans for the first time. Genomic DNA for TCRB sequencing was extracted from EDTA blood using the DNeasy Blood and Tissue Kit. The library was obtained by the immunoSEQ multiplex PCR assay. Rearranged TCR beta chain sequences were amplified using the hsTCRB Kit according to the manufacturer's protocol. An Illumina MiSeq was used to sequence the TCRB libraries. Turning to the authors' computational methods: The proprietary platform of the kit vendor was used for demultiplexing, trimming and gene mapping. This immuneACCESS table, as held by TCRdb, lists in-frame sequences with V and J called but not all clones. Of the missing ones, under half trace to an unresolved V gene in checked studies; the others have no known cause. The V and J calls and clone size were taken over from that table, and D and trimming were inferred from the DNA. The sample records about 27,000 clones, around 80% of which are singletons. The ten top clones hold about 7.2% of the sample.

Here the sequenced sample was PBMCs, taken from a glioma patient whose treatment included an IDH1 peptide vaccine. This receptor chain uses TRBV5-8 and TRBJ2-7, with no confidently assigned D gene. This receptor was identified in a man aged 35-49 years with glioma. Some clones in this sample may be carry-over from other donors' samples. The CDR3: CASSLFGESYEQYF. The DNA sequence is TGTGCCAGCAGCTTGTTTGGGGAATCCTACGAGCAGTACTTC. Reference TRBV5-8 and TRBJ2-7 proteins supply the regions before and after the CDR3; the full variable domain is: EAGVTQSPTHLIKTRGQQATLRCSPISGHTSVYWYQQALGLGLQFLLWYDEGEERNRGNFPPRFSGRQFPNYSSELNVNALELEDSALYLCASSLFGESYEQYFGPGTRLTVT.